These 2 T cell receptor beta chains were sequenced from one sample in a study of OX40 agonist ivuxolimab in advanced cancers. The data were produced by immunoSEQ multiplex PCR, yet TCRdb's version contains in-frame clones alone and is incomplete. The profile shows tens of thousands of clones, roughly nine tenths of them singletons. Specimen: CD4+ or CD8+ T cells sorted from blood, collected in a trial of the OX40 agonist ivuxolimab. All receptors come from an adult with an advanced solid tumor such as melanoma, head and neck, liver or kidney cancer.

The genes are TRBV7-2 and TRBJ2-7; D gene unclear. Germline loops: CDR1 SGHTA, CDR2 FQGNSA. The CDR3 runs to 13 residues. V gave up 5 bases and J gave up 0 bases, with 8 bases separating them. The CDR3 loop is CASSVQSSYEQYF. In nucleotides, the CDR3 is TGTGCCAGCAGCGTACAGAGCTCCTACGAGCAGTACTTC.

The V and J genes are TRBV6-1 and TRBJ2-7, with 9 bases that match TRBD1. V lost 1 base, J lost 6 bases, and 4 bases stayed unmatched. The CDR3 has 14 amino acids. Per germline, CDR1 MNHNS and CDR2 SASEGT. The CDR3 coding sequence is TGTGCCAGCAGTGAAGATGGACAGGGGTCCGAGCAGTACTTC. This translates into CASSEDGQGSEQYF.